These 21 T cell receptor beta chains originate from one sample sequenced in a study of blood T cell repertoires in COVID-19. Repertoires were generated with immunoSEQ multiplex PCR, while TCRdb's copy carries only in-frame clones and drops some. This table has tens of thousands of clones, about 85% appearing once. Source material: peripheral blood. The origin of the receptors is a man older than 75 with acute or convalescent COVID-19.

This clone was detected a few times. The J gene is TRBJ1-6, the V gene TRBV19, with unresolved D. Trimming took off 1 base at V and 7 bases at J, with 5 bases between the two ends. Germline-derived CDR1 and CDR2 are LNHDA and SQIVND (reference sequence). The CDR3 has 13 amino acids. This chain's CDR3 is CASSIAANSPLHF. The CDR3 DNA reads TGTGCCAGTAGTATAGCTGCGAATTCACCCCTCCACTTT.

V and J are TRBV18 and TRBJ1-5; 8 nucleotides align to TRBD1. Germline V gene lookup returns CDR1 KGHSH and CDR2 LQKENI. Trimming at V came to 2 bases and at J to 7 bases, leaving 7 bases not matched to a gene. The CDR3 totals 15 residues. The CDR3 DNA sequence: TGTGCCAGCTCACCAAATACAGGGGGAAGACAGCCCCAGCATTTT. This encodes CASSPNTGGRQPQHF.

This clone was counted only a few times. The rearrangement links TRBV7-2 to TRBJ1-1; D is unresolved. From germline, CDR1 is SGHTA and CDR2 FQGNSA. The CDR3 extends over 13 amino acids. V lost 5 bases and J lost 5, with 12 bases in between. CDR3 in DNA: TGTGCCAGCAGCGTCCGGAGCGCAACTGAAGCTTTCTTT. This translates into CASSVRSATEAFF.

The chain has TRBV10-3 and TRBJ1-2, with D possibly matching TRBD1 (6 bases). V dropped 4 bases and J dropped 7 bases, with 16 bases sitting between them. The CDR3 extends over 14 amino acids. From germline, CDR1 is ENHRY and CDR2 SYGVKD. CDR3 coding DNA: TGTGCCATCAGTGGACAGGAGAGCTATCGTGGCTACACCTTC. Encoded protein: CAISGQESYRGYTF.

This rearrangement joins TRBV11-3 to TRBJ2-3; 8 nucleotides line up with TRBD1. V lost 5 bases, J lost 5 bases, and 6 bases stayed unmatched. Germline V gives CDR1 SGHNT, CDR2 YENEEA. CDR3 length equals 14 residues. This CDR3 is CASSPQGEGDTQYF. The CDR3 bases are TGTGCCAGCAGCCCACAGGGGGAAGGAGATACGCAGTATTTT.

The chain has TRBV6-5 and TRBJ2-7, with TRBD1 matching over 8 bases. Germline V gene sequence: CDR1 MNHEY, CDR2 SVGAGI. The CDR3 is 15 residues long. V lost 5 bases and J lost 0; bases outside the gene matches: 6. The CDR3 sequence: CASSTDRVTSYEQYF. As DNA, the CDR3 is TGTGCCAGCAGTACGGACAGGGTAACCTCCTACGAGCAGTACTTC.

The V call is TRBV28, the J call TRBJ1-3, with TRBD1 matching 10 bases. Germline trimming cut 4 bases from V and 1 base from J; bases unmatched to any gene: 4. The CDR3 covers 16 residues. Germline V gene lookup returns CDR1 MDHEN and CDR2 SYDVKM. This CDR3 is CASSSQGQGSGNTIYF. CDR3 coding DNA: TGTGCCAGCAGTTCCCAGGGACAGGGGTCTGGAAACACCATATATTTT.

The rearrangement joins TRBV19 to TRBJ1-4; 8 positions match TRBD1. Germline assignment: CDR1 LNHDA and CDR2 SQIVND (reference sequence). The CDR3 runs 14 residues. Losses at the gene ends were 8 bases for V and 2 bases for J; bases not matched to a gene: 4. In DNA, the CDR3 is TGTGCCAGTTCACAGGGGGTGACTAATGAAAAACTGTTTTTT. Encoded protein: CASSQGVTNEKLFF.

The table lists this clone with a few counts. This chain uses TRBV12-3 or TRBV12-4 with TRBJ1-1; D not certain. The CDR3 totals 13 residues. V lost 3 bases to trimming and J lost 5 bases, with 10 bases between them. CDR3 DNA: TGTGCCAGCAGTTTGTTCGGGTCAACTGAAGCTTTCTTT. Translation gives CASSLFGSTEAFF.

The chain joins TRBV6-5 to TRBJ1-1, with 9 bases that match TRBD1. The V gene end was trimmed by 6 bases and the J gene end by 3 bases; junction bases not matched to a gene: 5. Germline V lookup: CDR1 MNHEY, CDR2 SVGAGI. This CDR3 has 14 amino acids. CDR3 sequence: CASSRQGGDTEAFF. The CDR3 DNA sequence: TGTGCCAGCAGCAGACAGGGGGGGGACACTGAAGCTTTCTTT.

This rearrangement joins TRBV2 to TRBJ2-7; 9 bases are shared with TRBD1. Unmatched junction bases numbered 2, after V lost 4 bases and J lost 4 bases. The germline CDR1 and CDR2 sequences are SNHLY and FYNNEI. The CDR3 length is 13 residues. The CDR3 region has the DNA TGTGCCAGCAGTGTGGGACAGGGTTACGAGCAGTACTTC. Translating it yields CASSVGQGYEQYF.

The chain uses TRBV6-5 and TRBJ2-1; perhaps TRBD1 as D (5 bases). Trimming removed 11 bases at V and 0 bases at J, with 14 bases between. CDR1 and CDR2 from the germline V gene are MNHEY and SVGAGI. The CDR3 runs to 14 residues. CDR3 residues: CASGRQSSYNEQFF. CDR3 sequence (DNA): TGTGCCTCAGGACGACAGTCCTCCTACAATGAGCAGTTCTTC.

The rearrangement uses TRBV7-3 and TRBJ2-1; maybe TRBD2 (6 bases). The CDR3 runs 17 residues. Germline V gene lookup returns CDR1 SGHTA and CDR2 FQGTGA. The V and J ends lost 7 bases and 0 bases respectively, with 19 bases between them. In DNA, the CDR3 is TGTGCCAGCACTCCCTCACTCCCGGGACTCTCCTACAATGAGCAGTTCTTC. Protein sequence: CASTPSLPGLSYNEQFF. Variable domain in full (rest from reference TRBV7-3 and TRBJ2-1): GAGVSQTPSNKVTEKGKYVELRCDPISGHTALYWYRQSLGQGPEFLIYFQGTGAADDSGLPNDRFFAVRPEGSVSTLKIQRTERGDSAVYLCASTPSLPGLSYNEQFFGPGTRLTVL.

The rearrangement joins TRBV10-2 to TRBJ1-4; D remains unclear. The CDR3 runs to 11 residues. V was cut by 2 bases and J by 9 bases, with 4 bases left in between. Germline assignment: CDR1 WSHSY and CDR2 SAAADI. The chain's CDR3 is CASSETQKLFF. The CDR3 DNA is TGCGCCAGCAGTGAGACTCAAAAACTGTTTTTT.

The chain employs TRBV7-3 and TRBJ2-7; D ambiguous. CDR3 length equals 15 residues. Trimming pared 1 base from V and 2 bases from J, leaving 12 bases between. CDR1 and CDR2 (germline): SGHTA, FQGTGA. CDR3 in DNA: TGTGCCAGCAGCTTAAACAGACAAATTGCCTACGAGCAGTACTTC. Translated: CASSLNRQIAYEQYF.

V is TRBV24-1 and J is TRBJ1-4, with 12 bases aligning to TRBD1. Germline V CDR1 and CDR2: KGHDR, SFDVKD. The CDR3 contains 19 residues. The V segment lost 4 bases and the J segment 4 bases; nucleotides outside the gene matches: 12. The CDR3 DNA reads TGTGCCACCAGTGACTTGGGACAGGGGGCGGTGGGTCTTAATGAAAAACTGTTTTTT. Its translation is CATSDLGQGAVGLNEKLFF.

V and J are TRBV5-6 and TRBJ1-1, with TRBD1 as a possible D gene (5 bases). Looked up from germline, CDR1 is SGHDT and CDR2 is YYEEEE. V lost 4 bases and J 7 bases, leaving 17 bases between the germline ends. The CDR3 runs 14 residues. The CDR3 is CASSMEPQAFEAFF. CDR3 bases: TGTGCCAGCAGCATGGAGCCACAGGCCTTTGAAGCTTTCTTT.

The chain's CDR3 is CASSYRGSYGYTF. The DNA for the CDR3 is TGTGCCAGCAGCTATCGGGGGTCCTATGGCTACACCTTC. The chain is built from TRBV7-9 and TRBJ1-2; tentatively, D is TRBD1 (5 bases). The V end lost 4 bases, the J end lost 4 bases, and 10 bases lay between the germline ends. Germline V gene sequence: CDR1 SEHNR, CDR2 FQNEAQ (reference sequence). This CDR3 has 13 amino acids.

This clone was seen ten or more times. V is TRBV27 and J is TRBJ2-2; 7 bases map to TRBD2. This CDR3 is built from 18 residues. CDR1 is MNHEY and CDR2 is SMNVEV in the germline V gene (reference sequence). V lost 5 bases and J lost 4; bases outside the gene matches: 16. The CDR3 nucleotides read TGTGCCAGCAGTCGGCGGTTTATCGCGGGAGAGGCCACCGGGGAGCTGTTTTTT. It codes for CASSRRFIAGEATGELFF.

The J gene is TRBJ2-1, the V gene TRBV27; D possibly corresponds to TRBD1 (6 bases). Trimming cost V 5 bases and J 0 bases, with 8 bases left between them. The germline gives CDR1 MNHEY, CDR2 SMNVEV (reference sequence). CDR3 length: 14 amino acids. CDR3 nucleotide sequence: TGTGCCAGCAGTCGGACAGACTCCTACAATGAGCAGTTCTTC. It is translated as CASSRTDSYNEQFF.

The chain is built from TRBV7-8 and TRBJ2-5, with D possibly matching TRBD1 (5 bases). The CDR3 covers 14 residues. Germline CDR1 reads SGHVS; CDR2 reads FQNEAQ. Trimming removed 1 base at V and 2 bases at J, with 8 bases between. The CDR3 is CASSLVGQQETQYF. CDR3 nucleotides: TGTGCCAGCAGCTTAGTAGGACAACAAGAGACCCAGTACTTC.